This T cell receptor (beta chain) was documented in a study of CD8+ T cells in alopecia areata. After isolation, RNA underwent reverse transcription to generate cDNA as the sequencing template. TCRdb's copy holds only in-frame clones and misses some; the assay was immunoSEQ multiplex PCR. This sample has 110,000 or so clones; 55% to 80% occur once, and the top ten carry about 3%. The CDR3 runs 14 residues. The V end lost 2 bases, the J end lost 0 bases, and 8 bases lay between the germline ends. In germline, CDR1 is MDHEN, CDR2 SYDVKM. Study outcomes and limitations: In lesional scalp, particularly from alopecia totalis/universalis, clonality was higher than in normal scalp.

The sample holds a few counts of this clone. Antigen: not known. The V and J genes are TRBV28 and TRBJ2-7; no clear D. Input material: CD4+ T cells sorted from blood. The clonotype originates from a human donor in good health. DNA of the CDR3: TGTGCCAGCAGTTTAATCCCAGCCTCCTACGAGCAGTACTTC. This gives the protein CASSLIPASYEQYF.